The following is a TCR beta chain sequence with its context. The target antigen is unknown. This sample is part of a study of cytomegalovirus exposure and HLA in healthy donors. Overall study context: Roughly 80 million unique TCRs from HLA-typed donors made up an early data release. General observations from the study: Generally TCR sequences proved uncommon, though certain public TCRs appeared in numerous donors.

Per the germline V gene, CDR1 is SQVTM and CDR2 is ANQGSEA. Trimming shortened V by 7 bases and J by 3 bases, and 16 bases separated the two germline ends. This CDR3 region has 13 residues. Nominal health characterized the donors when sampled, though unrecorded immune exposures were likely. Use of 60 Vbeta and 13 Jbeta primers characterized the PCR. Study processing details: A follow-up analysis tallied tens of millions of unique TCR beta chains, roughly 11 million shared. Measured with immunoSEQ multiplex PCR; TCRdb has only the in-frame clones, and not every one. That table supplies the V and J calls and clone size; D and trimming were determined from the DNA. The sample yields about 31,000 clones, roughly 67% seen once.

The clonotype originates from a man aged 35 to 55 in good health and CMV-seropositive. The chain uses TRBV29-1 and TRBJ2-7; TRBD2 might be the D (6 bases). The sample consisted of PBMCs. CDR3 DNA sequence: TGCAGCGGCACCGGGACTCAGGACTACGAGCAGTACTTC. It encodes CSGTGTQDYEQYF.